The present TCR beta chain was sequenced within a study of cytomegalovirus exposure and HLA in healthy donors. Overall study: The platform used for the 95 to 150 validation repertoires matched that of the 666 first-cohort repertoires, a later analysis reported. Overall study findings and caveats: It was reported that the classifier diagnosed cytomegalovirus status with high specificity and sensitivity in both the original and validation cohorts.

Some clones are missing from TCRdb's copy, which holds only in-frame ones; the method was immunoSEQ multiplex PCR. The sample shows about 98,000 clones, roughly nine tenths of them seen only once. CDR1 is SGHTA, CDR2 FQGNSA, per germline. V was trimmed by 6 bases and J by 5 bases, leaving 17 bases between them. CDR3 length equals 14 residues. Comment on this clone: Its target is unknown.

The J gene is TRBJ2-7, the V gene TRBV7-2; a weak D match, TRBD1 (7 bases). Sequences were obtained from PBMCs. This TCR was sampled from a woman between 25 and 40 years old in good health and CMV-seronegative. The CDR3 region is CASSSRTGGDEQYF. CDR3 DNA sequence: TGTGCCAGCAGTTCGAGGACAGGAGGGGACGAGCAGTACTTC.